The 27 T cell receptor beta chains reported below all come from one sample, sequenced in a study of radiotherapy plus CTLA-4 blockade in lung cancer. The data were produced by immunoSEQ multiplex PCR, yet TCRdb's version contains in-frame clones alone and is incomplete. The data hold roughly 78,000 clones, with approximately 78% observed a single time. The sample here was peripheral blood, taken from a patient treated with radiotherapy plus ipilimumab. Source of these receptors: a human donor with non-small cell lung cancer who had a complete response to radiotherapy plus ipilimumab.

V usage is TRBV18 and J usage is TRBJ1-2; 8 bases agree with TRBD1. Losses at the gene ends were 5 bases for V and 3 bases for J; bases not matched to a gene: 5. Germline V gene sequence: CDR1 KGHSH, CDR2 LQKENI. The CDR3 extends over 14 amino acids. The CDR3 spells CASSTTGADYGYTF. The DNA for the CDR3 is TGTGCCAGCTCAACGACAGGGGCGGACTATGGCTACACCTTC. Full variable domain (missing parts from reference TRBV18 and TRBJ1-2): NAGVMQNPRHLVRRRGQEARLRCSPMKGHSHVYWYRQLPEEGLKFMVYLQKENIIDESGMPKERFSAEFPKEGPSILRIQQVVRGDSAAYFCASSTTGADYGYTFGSGTRLTVV.

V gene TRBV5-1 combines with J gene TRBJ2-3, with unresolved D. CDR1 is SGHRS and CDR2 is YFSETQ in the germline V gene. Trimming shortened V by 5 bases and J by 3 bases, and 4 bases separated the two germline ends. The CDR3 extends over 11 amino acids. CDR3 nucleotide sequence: TGCGCCAGCAGGGATACAGATACGCAGTATTTT. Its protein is CASRDTDTQYF.

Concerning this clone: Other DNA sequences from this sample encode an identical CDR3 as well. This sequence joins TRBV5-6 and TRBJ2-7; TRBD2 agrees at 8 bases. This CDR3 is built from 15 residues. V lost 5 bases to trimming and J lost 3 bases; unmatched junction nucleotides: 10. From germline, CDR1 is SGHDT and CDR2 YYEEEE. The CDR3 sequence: CASRPGGRPSYEQYF. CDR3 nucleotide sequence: TGTGCCAGCAGACCGGGGGGGCGGCCAAGCTACGAGCAGTACTTC.

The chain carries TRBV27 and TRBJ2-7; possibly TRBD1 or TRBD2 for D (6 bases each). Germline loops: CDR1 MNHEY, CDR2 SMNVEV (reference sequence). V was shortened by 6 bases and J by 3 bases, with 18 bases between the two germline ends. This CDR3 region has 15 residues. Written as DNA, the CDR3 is TGTGCCAGCAGAACCGGGACACGGGGACTCTACGAGCAGTACTTC. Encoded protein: CASRTGTRGLYEQYF.

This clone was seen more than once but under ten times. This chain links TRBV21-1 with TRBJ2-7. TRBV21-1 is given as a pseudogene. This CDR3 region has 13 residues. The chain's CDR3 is CASSKGQGREQYV. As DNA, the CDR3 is TGTGCCAGCAGCAAAGGGCAGGGACGCGAGCAGTACGTC.

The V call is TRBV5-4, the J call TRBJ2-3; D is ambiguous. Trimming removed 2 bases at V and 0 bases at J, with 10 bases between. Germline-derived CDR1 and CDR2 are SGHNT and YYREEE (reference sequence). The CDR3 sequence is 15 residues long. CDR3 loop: CASSLGQLSTDTQYF. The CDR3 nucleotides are TGTGCCAGCAGCTTAGGCCAACTGAGCACAGATACGCAGTATTTT.

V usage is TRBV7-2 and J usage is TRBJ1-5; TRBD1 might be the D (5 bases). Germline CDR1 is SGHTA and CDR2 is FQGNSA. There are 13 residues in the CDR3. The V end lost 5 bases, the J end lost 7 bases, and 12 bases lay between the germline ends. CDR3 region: CASSLLGDQPQHF. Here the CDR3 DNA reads TGTGCCAGCAGCCTACTCGGGGACCAGCCCCAGCATTTT.

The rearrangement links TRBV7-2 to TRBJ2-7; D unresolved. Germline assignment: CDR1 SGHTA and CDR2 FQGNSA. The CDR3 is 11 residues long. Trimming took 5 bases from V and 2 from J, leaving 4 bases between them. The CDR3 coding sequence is TGTGCCAGCAGCCCCGCCTACGAGCAGTACTTC. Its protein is CASSPAYEQYF.

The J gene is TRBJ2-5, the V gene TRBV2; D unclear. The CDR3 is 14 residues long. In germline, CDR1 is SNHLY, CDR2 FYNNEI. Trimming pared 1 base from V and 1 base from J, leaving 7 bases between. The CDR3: CASSEGTLQETQYF. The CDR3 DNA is TGTGCCAGCAGTGAAGGGACCCTCCAAGAGACCCAGTACTTC.

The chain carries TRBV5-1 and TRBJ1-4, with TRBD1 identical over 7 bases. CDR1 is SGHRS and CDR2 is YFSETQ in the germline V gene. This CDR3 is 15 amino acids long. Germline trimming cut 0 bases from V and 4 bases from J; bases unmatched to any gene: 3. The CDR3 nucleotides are TGCGCCAGCAGCTTGGCCCGACAGGGTAATGAAAAACTGTTTTTT. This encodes CASSLARQGNEKLFF. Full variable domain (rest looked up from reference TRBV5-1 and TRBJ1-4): KAGVTQTPRYLIKTRGQQVTLSCSPISGHRSVSWYQQTPGQGLQFLFEYFSETQRNKGNFPGRFSGRQFSNSRSEMNVSTLELGDSALYLCASSLARQGNEKLFFGSGTQLSVL.

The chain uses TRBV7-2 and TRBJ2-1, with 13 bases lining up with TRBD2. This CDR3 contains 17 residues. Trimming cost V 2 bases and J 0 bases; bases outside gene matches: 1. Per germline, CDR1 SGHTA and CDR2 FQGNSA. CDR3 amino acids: CASSLTSGRASYNEQFF. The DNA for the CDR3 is TGTGCCAGCAGCTTAACTAGCGGGAGGGCCTCCTACAATGAGCAGTTCTTC.

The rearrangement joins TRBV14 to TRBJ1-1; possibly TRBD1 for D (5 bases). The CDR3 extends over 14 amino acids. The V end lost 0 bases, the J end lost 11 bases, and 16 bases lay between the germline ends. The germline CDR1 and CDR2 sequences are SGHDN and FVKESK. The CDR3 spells CASSQDNGRVRAFF. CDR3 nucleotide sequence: TGTGCCAGCAGCCAAGATAATGGCAGGGTGAGGGCTTTCTTT.

The CDR3 nucleotides read TGCGCCAGCAGTCAATCGAAGGGACAGTCTAATTCACCCCTCCACTTT. Protein: CASSQSKGQSNSPLHF. The V and J genes are TRBV23-1 and TRBJ1-6; TRBD1 matches at 7 bases. TRBV23-1 is an open reading frame whose function is uncertain. V trimming: 0 bases; J trimming: 6 bases; junction bases outside the gene matches: 5. The length of the CDR3 is 16 residues.

The CDR3 region has the DNA TGTGCCAGCAGCTTGGGGGAGGCTAACTATGGCTACACCTTC. It encodes CASSLGEANYGYTF. This chain connects TRBV5-4 to TRBJ1-2, with D hard to call. CDR1 SGHNT and CDR2 YYREEE come from the germline V gene (reference sequence). Trimming removed 0 bases from V and 0 bases from J, with 6 bases in between. CDR3 length: 14 residues.

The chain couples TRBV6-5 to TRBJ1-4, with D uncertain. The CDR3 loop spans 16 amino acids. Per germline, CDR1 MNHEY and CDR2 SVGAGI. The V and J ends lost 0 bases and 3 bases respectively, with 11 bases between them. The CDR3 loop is CASSYSSNRANEKLFF. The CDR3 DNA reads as TGTGCCAGCAGTTACTCGAGCAACCGGGCTAATGAAAAACTGTTTTTT.

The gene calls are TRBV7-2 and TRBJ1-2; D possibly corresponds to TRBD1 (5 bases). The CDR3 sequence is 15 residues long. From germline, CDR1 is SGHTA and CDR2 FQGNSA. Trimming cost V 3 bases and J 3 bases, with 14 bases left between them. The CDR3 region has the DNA TGTGCCAGCAGCTTGGGCTTGGTACAGGACTATGGCTACACCTTC. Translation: CASSLGLVQDYGYTF.

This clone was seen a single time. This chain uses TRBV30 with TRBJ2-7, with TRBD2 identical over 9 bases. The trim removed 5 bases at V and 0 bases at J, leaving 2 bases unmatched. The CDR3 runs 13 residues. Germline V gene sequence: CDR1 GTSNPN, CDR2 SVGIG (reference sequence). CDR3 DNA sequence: TGTGCCTGGGGACTAGCGAACTCCTACGAGCAGTACTTC. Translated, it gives CAWGLANSYEQYF.

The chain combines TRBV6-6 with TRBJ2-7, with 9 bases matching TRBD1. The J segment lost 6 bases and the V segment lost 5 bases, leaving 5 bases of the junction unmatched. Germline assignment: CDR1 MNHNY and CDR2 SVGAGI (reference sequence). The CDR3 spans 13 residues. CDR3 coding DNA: TGTGCCAGCAGTGGGGGACAGGGTAGCGAGCAGTACTTC. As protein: CASSGGQGSEQYF.

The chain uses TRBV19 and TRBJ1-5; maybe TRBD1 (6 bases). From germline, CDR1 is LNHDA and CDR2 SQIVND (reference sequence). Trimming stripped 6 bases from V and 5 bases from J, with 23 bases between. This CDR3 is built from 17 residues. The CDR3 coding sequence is TGTGCCAGTAGCCCCCCGGGGGGCACATCAAAGTATCAGCCCCAGCATTTT. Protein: CASSPPGGTSKYQPQHF.

As DNA, the CDR3 is TGTGCCGGACCGGGACCGAGCTCTGGGGCCAACGTCCTGACTTTC. Translating gives CAGPGPSSGANVLTF. J is TRBJ2-6 and V is TRBV7-9; D is possibly TRBD1 or TRBD2 (5 bases each). CDR1 and CDR2 from the germline V gene are SEHNR and FQNEAQ (reference sequence). V lost 11 bases and J 0 bases, leaving 14 bases between the germline ends. The CDR3 is 15 residues long.

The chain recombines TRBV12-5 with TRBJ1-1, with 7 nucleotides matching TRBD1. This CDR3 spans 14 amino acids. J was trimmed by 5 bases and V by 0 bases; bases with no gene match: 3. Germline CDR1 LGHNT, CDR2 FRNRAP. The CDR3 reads CASGLVGGGTEAFF. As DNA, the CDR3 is TGTGCTAGTGGTTTGGTAGGGGGCGGGACTGAAGCTTTCTTT.

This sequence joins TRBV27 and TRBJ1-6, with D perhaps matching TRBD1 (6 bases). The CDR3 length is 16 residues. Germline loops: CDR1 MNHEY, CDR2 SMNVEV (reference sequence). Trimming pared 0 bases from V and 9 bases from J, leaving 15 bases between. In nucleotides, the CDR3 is TGTGCCAGCAGTTTATCATCAGGGGCTCTAGGTTCACCCCTCCACTTT. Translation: CASSLSSGALGSPLHF.

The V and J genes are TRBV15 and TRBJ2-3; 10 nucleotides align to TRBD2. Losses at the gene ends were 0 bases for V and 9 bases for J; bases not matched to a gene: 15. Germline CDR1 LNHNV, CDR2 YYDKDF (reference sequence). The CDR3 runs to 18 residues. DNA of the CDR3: TGTGCCACCAGCAGAGATCGGGGATTAGCGGGGGGCCCTGGGACGCAGTATTTT. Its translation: CATSRDRGLAGGPGTQYF.

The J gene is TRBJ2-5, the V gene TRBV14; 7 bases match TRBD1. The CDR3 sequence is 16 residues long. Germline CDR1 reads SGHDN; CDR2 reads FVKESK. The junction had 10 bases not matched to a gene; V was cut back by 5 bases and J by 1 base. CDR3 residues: CASSARYRGPQETQYF. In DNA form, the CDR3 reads TGTGCCAGCAGCGCGAGATACAGGGGTCCCCAAGAGACCCAGTACTTC.

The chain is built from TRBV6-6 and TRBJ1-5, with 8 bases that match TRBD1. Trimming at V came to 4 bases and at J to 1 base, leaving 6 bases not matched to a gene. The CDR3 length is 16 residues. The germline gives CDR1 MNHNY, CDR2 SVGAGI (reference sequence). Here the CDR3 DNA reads TGTGCCAGCAGTTTAGGACAGGGAGGAAGCAATCAGCCCCAGCATTTT. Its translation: CASSLGQGGSNQPQHF.

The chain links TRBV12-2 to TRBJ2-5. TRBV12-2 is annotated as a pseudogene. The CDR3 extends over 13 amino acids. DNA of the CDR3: TGTGCAAGTCGCTTTAAAGGAAAAGAGACCCAGTACTTC. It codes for CASRFKGKETQYF.

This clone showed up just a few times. CDR3: CASSYGASGDEQFF. The DNA of the CDR3 is TGTGCCAGCAGTTATGGGGCCTCGGGGGATGAGCAGTTCTTC. This rearrangement joins TRBV2 to TRBJ2-1; TRBD2 might be the D (6 bases). Germline V gives CDR1 SNHLY, CDR2 FYNNEI. With 5 bases removed from V and 8 bases from J, the gap between germline ends came to 16 bases. This CDR3 is 14 amino acids long.